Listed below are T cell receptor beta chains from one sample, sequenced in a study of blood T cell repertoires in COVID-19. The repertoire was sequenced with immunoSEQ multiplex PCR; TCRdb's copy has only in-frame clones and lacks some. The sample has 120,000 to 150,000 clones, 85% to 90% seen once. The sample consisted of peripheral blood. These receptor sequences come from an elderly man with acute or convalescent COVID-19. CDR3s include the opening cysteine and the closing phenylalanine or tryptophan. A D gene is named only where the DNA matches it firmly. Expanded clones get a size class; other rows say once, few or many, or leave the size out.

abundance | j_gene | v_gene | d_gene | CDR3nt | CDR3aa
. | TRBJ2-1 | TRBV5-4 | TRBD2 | TGTGCCAGCAGCTTCGGCGGGAGGGTAAATGAGCAGTTCTTC | CASSFGGRVNEQFF
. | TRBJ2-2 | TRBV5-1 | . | TGCGCCAGCAGCACGGGACACCAACCCACCGGGGAGCTGTTTTTT | CASSTGHQPTGELFF
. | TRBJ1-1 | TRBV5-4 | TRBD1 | TGTGCCAGCAGATCTCCCGGGACAGCTAACACTGAAGCTTTCTTT | CASRSPGTANTEAFF
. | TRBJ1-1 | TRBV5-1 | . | TGCGCCAGCAGCTTCCTAGGTTCTGAAGCTTTCTTT | CASSFLGSEAFF
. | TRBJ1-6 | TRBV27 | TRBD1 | TGTGCCAGCAGTCCAGACAGGGCCAATTCACCCCTCCACTTT | CASSPDRANSPLHF
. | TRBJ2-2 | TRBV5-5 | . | TGTGCCAGCAGCTGGGGAGGGGGTAACACCGGGGAGCTGTTTTTT | CASSWGGGNTGELFF
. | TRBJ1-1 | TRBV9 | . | TGTGCCAGCAGCGTAGGGGGGGAGGACACTGAAGCTTTCTTT | CASSVGGEDTEAFF
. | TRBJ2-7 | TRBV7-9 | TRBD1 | TGTGCCAGCAGCTTAGTGGACAGGGAGCAGTACTTC | CASSLVDREQYF
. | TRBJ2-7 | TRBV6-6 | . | TGTGCCAGCAGCCATACGGGAGGACAGACCTACGAGCAGTACTTC | CASSHTGGQTYEQYF
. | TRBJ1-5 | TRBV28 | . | TGTGCCAGCAGTTCTCGACGGAGTCTTAGCAATCAGCCCCAGCATTTT | CASSSRRSLSNQPQHF
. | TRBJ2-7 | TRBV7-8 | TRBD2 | TGTGCCAGCAGCATCGGACTAGCGGGAACCTACGAGCAGTACTTC | CASSIGLAGTYEQYF
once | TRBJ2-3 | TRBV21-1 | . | TGTGCCAGCAGCAAACATGGGGCCCGGACCGGATCTTTCACAGATACGCAGTATTTT | CASSKHGARTGSFTDTQYF
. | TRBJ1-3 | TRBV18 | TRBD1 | TGTGCCAGCTCACCACTGGTTGGGACAGGGAGCTCTGGAAACACCATATATTTT | CASSPLVGTGSSGNTIYF
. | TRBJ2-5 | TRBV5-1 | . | TGCGCCAGCAGCTTGGGACAGTTCCAAGAGACCCAGTACTTC | CASSLGQFQETQYF
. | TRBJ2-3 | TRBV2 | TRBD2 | TGTGCCAGCAGAGGACCGCTGGCGGGGGGCTTCGGTACGCAGTATTTT | CASRGPLAGGFGTQYF
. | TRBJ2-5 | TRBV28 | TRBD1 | TGTGGAAGCCAGGACAGGGATGAGCAGACCCAGTACTTC | CGSQDRDEQTQYF
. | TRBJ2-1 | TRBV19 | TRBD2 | TGTGCCAGTAGTAGGACTAGCGGGGGGAATTACAATGAGCAGTTCTTC | CASSRTSGGNYNEQFF
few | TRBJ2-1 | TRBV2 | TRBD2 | TGTGCCAGCAGAGGAATAGCGGGAAGTTCCTACAATGAGCAGTTCTTC | CASRGIAGSSYNEQFF
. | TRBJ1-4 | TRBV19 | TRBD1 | TGTGCCAGTAGTATGACAGGGGGCTCCACTAATGAAAAACTGTTTTTT | CASSMTGGSTNEKLFF
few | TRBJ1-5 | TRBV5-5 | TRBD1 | TGTGCCAGCAGCTTCGGACAGGGTGATCAGCCCCAGCATTTT | CASSFGQGDQPQHF
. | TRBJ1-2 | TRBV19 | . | TGTGCCAGTAGTATACAGGCCTGGATGGGCTACACCTTC | CASSIQAWMGYTF
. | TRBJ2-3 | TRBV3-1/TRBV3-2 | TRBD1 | TGTGCCAGCAGCCAAGGTGTCTCCGGGACAGGCACAGATACGCAGTATTTT | CASSQGVSGTGTDTQYF
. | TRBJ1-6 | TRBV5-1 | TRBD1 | TGCGCCAGCAGCCTCGACAGGGGAAATTCACCCCTCCACTTT | CASSLDRGNSPLHF